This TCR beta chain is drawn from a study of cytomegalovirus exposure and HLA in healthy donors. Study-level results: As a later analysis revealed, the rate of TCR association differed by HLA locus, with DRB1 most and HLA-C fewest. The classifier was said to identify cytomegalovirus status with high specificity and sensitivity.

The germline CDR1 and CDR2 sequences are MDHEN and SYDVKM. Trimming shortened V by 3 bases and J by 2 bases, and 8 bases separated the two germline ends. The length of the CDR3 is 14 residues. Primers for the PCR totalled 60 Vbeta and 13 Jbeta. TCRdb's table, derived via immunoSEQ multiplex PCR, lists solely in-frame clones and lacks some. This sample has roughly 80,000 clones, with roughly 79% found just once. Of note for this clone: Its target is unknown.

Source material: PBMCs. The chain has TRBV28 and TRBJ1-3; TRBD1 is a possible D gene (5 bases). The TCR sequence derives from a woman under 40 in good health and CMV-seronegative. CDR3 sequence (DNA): TGTGCCAGCAGTTTGACAGCCCCTGGAAACACCATATATTTT. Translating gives CASSLTAPGNTIYF.